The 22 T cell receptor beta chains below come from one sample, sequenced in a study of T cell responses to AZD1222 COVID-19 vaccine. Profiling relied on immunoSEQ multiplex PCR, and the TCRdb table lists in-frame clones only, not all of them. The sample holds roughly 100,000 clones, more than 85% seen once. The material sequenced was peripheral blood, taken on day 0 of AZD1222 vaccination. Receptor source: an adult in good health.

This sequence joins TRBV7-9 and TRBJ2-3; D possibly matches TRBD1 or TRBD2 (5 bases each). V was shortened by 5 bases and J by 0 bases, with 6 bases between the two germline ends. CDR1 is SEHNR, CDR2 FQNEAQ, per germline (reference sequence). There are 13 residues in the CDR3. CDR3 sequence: CASSRDSTDTQYF. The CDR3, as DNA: TGTGCCAGCAGCCGGGACAGCACAGATACGCAGTATTTT.

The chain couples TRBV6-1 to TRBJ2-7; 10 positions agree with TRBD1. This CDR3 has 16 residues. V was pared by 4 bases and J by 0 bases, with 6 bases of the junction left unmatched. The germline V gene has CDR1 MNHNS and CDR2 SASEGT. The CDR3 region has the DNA TGTGCCAGCAGTGTATCCGACAGGGGGCACTCCTACGAGCAGTACTTC. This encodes CASSVSDRGHSYEQYF.

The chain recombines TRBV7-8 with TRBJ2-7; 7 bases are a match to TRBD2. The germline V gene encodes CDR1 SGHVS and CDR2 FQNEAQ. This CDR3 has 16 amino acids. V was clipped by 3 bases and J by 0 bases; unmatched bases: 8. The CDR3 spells CASSFLSGLSSYEQYF. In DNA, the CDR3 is TGTGCCAGCAGCTTCCTTAGCGGGCTTAGCTCCTACGAGCAGTACTTC. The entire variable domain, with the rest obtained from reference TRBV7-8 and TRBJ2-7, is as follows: GAGVSQSPRYKVAKRGQDVALRCDPISGHVSLFWYQQALGQGPEFLTYFQNEAQLDKSGLPSDRFFAERPEGSVSTLKIQRTQQEDSAVYLCASSFLSGLSSYEQYFGPGTRLTVT.

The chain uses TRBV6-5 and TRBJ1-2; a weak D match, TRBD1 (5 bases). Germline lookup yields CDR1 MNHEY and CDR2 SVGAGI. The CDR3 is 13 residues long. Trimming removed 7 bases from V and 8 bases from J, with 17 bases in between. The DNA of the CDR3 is TGTGCCAGCATCCCGGGACTTCCCAGCGGCTACACCTTC. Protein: CASIPGLPSGYTF.

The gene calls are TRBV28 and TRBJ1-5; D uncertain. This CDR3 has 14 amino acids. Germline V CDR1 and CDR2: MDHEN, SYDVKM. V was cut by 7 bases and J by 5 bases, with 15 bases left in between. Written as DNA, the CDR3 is TGTGCCAGCATCACCGGTCAGAGGGATCAGCCCCAGCATTTT. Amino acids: CASITGQRDQPQHF. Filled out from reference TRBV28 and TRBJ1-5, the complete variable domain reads DVKVTQSSRYLVKRTGEKVFLECVQDMDHENMFWYRQDPGLGLRLIYFSYDVKMKEKGDIPEGYSVSREKKERFSLILESASTNQTSMYLCASITGQRDQPQHFGDGTRLSIL.

The CDR3 nucleotides are TGTGCCAGCACCCCCTGGGCAGGGGTTAATTCACCCCTCCACTTT. Translated, it gives CASTPWAGVNSPLHF. The chain joins TRBV6-2 or TRBV6-3 to TRBJ1-6; D is perhaps TRBD1 (6 bases). Trimming took 7 bases from V and 6 from J, leaving 16 bases between them. Per germline, CDR1 MNHEY and CDR2 SVGEGT. The CDR3 extends over 15 amino acids.

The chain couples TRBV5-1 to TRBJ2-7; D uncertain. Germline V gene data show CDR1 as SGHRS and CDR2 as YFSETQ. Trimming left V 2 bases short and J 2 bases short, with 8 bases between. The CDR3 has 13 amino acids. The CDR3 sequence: CASSFAPTYEQYF. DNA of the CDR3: TGCGCCAGCAGCTTTGCCCCCACCTACGAGCAGTACTTC. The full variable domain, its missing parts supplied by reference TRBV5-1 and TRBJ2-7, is KAGVTQTPRYLIKTRGQQVTLSCSPISGHRSVSWYQQTPGQGLQFLFEYFSETQRNKGNFPGRFSGRQFSNSRSEMNVSTLELGDSALYLCASSFAPTYEQYFGPGTRLTVT.

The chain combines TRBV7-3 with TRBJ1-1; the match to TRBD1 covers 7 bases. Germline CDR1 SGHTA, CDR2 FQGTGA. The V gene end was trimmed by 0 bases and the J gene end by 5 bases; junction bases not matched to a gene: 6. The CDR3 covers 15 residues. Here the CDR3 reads CASSLTTGSGTEAFF. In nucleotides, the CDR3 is TGTGCCAGCAGCTTAACGACAGGGAGTGGGACTGAAGCTTTCTTT.

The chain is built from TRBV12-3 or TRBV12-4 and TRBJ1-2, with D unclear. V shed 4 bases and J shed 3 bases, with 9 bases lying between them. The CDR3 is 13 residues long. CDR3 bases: TGTGCCAGCAGTTATCGGGTGGACTATGGCTACACCTTC. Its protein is CASSYRVDYGYTF.

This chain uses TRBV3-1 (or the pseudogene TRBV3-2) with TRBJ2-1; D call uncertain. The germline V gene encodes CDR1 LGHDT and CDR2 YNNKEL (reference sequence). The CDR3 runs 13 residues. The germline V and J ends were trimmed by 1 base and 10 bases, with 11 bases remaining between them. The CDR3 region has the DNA TGTGCCAGCAGCCAAGGCAACGGGCTGGAGCAGTTCTTC. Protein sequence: CASSQGNGLEQFF.

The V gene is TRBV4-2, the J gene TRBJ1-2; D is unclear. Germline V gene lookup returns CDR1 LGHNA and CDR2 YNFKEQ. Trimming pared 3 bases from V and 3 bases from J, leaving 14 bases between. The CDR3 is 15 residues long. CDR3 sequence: CASSQHIVKDYGYTF. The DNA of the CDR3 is TGTGCCAGCAGCCAGCACATAGTGAAAGACTATGGCTACACCTTC.

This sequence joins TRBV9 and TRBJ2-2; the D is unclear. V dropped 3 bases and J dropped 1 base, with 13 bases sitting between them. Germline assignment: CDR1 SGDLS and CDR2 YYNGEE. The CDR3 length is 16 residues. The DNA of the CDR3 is TGTGCCAGCAGCGCCCCCCTTCTAAGGAACACCGGGGAGCTGTTTTTT. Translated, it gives CASSAPLLRNTGELFF.

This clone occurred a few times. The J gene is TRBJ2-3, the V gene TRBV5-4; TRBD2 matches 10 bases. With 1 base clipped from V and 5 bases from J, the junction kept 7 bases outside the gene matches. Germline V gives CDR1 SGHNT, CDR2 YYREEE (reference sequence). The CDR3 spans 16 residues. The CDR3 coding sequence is TGTGCCAGCAGCTTGAAAACTAGCGGGGTTGGAGATACGCAGTATTTT. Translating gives CASSLKTSGVGDTQYF.

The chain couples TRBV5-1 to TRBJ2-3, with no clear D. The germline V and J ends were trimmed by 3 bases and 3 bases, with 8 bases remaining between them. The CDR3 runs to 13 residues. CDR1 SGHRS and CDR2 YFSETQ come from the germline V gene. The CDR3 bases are TGCGCCAGCAGCTCTAGGATGACAGATACGCAGTATTTT. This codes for CASSSRMTDTQYF. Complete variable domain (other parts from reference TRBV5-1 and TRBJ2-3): KAGVTQTPRYLIKTRGQQVTLSCSPISGHRSVSWYQQTPGQGLQFLFEYFSETQRNKGNFPGRFSGRQFSNSRSEMNVSTLELGDSALYLCASSSRMTDTQYFGPGTRLTVL.

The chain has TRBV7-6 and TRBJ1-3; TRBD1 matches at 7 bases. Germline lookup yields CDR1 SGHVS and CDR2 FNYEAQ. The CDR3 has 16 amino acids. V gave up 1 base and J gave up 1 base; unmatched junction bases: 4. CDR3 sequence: CASSLGAGGSGNTIYF. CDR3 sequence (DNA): TGTGCCAGCAGCTTAGGGGCAGGGGGATCTGGAAACACCATATATTTT.

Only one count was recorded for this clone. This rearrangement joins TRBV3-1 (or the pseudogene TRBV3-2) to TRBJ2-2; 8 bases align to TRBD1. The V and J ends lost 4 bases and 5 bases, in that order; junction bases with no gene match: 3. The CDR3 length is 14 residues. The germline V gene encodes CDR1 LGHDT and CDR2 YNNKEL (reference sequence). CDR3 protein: CASSRDRRTGELFF. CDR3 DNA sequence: TGTGCCAGCAGCCGGGACAGGCGGACCGGGGAGCTGTTTTTT.

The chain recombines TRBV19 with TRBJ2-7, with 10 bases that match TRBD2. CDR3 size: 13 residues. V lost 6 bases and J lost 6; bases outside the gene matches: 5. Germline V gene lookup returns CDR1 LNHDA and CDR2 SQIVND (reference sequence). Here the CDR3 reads CASRGAGGPEQYF. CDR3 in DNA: TGTGCCAGTAGGGGAGCGGGGGGGCCCGAGCAGTACTTC.

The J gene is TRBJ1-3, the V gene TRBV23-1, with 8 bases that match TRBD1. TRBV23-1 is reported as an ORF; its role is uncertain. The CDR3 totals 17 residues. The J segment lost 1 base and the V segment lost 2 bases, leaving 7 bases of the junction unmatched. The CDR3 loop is CASSQRQGPRSGNTIYF. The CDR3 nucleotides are TGCGCCAGCAGTCAAAGACAGGGGCCACGGTCTGGAAACACCATATATTTT.

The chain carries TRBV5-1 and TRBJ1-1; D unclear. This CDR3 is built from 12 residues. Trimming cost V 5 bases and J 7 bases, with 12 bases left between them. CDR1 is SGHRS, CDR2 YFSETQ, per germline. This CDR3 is CASRGLAGEAFF. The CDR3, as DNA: TGCGCCAGCAGAGGCCTTGCTGGTGAAGCTTTCTTT.

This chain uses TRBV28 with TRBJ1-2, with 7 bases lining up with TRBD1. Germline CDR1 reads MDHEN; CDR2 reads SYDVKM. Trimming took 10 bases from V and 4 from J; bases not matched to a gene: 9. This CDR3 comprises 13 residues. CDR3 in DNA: TGTGCCACCCTTTTGACAGGGTTCTATGGCTACACCTTC. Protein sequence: CATLLTGFYGYTF.

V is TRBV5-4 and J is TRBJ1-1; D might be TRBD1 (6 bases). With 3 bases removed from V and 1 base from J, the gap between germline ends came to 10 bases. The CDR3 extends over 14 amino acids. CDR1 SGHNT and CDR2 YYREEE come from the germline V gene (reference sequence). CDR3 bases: TGTGCCAGCAGCTCCCAACAGGGGAACACTGAAGCTTTCTTT. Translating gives CASSSQQGNTEAFF.

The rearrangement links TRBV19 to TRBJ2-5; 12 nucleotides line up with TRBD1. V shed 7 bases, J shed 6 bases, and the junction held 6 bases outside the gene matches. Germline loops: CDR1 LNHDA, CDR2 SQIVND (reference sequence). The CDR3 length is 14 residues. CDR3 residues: CASTGTGGKKTQYF. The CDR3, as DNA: TGTGCCAGTACCGGGACAGGGGGCAAAAAGACCCAGTACTTC.